Each of the 16 T cell receptor beta chains below was sequenced from the same sample in a study of blood T cell repertoires in COVID-19. TCRdb keeps only in-frame clones here, not all; method: immunoSEQ multiplex PCR. The table shows around 72,000 clones, with over 75% occurring only once. The sample taken for sequencing was peripheral blood. The receptors come from a man aged 45-65 years with acute or convalescent COVID-19.

The J gene is TRBJ2-7, the V gene TRBV6-1; 7 nucleotides line up with TRBD1. CDR3 length equals 15 residues. After removal of 2 bases from V and 1 base from J, the junction contained 5 bases not matched to a gene. Germline loops: CDR1 MNHNS, CDR2 SASEGT. CDR3 in DNA: TGTGCCAGCAGTGAAATACTACAGGGGTCCTACGAGCAGTACTTC. Its translation is CASSEILQGSYEQYF.

The rearrangement links TRBV5-1 to TRBJ2-7, with TRBD1 identical over 9 bases. The ends lost 3 bases at V and 6 bases at J; junction bases unmatched: 7. The length of the CDR3 is 14 residues. The germline V gene encodes CDR1 SGHRS and CDR2 YFSETQ. The CDR3 loop reads CASSSRDRVFEQYF. As DNA, the CDR3 is TGCGCCAGCAGCTCCCGGGACAGGGTTTTCGAGCAGTACTTC.

J is TRBJ2-7 and V is TRBV13, with no clear D. Per germline, CDR1 PRHDT and CDR2 FYEKMQ (reference sequence). V lost 0 bases and J lost 3, with 6 bases in between. This CDR3 spans 13 amino acids. The DNA for the CDR3 is TGTGCCAGCAGCTTAGGGGCCCACTACGAGCAGTACTTC. As protein: CASSLGAHYEQYF.

V and J are TRBV9 and TRBJ2-7; 7 bases match TRBD1. Germline CDR1 reads SGDLS; CDR2 reads YYNGEE. J was trimmed by 4 bases and V by 3 bases; bases with no gene match: 7. This CDR3 region has 14 residues. As DNA, the CDR3 is TGTGCCAGCAGCGAGGGGGACAGTCGATACGAGCAGTACTTC. Translation gives CASSEGDSRYEQYF. Looking up the rest from reference TRBV9 and TRBJ2-7 gives the full variable domain: DSGVTQTPKHLITATGQRVTLRCSPRSGDLSVYWYQQSLDQGLQFLIQYYNGEERAKGNILERFSAQQFPDLHSELNLSSLELGDSALYFCASSEGDSRYEQYFGPGTRLTVT.

The J gene is TRBJ1-2, the V gene TRBV27; tentative D call: TRBD1 (6 bases). The germline V and J ends were trimmed by 6 bases and 4 bases, with 15 bases remaining between them. Per germline, CDR1 MNHEY and CDR2 SMNVEV (reference sequence). This CDR3 has 14 amino acids. The DNA of the CDR3 is TGTGCCAGCAGCCCACAGGGCCTACCCTATGGCTACACCTTC. Amino acid sequence: CASSPQGLPYGYTF.

The rearrangement uses TRBV2 and TRBJ1-1; D is perhaps TRBD1 (5 bases). There are 14 residues in the CDR3. Deletions cut 4 bases from V and 5 bases from J, with 14 bases between. The germline CDR1 and CDR2 sequences are SNHLY and FYNNEI. CDR3: CASSVDPTGTEAFF. In DNA, the CDR3 is TGTGCCAGCAGTGTGGACCCAACAGGAACTGAAGCTTTCTTT.

This chain links TRBV30 with TRBJ2-7, with D tentatively TRBD1 (6 bases). Germline V gives CDR1 GTSNPN, CDR2 SVGIG (reference sequence). V gave up 2 bases and J gave up 3 bases, with 11 bases separating them. This CDR3 contains 13 residues. The CDR3 bases are TGTGCCTGGAGTCAGGGGTTTGTCTACGAGCAGTACTTC. The encoded protein is CAWSQGFVYEQYF.

In this sample, this clone turned up once. V usage is TRBV19 and J usage is TRBJ2-7, with a weak D call TRBD2 (6 bases). CDR3 length: 15 residues. CDR1 is LNHDA, CDR2 SQIVND, per germline (reference sequence). V lost 1 base and J 2 bases, leaving 12 bases between the germline ends. The CDR3 DNA is TGTGCCAGTAGTATAGGGAGGGGAGAGACCTACGAGCAGTACTTC. This encodes CASSIGRGETYEQYF.

The rearrangement joins TRBV7-3 to TRBJ2-1; 14 bases align to TRBD2. V was clipped by 6 bases and J by 2 bases; unmatched bases: 3. The CDR3 consists of 16 residues. The germline CDR1 and CDR2 sequences are SGHTA and FQGTGA. In DNA, the CDR3 is TGTGCCAGCAGTCAGGGACTAGCGGGGGCCTACAATGAGCAGTTCTTC. Protein product: CASSQGLAGAYNEQFF.

The chain couples TRBV7-6 to TRBJ2-3, with a weak D call TRBD1 (6 bases). Germline-derived CDR1 and CDR2 are SGHVS and FNYEAQ. Between the trimmed V and J ends, which lost 1 base and 1 base, there was a span of 9 bases. CDR3 length: 15 amino acids. The CDR3 DNA reads TGTGCCAGCAGCTTAGTACAGGGTCGCACAGATACGCAGTATTTT. Residues: CASSLVQGRTDTQYF.

The V and J genes are TRBV3-1 (or the pseudogene TRBV3-2) and TRBJ1-5, with D possibly matching TRBD1 (5 bases). With 3 bases removed from V and 3 bases from J, the gap between germline ends came to 9 bases. The germline V gene encodes CDR1 LGHDT and CDR2 YNNKEL (reference sequence). CDR3 length equals 14 residues. CDR3 sequence (DNA): TGTGCCAGCAGCCATTATGGGGCCAATCAGCCCCAGCATTTT. Translating it yields CASSHYGANQPQHF.

The chain joins TRBV2 to TRBJ2-1, with D possibly being TRBD2 (5 bases). The germline gives CDR1 SNHLY, CDR2 FYNNEI. CDR3 length equals 15 residues. V was pared by 7 bases and J by 0 bases, with 13 bases between. CDR3 in DNA: TGTGCCAGCACCGGGGTGGGAAGCTCCTACAATGAGCAGTTCTTC. It encodes CASTGVGSSYNEQFF.

The rearrangement links TRBV6-2 or TRBV6-3 to TRBJ2-5; maybe TRBD2 (5 bases). The CDR3 runs to 13 residues. V lost 2 bases, J lost 4 bases, and 8 bases lay in between. Germline V CDR1 and CDR2: MNHEY, SVGEGT. The CDR3 here is CASSYELVETQYF. The CDR3, as DNA: TGTGCCAGCAGTTACGAACTAGTAGAGACCCAGTACTTC.

V gene TRBV5-5 combines with J gene TRBJ2-5; possible D gene TRBD1, 5 bases. CDR1 and CDR2 (germline): SGHKS, YYEKEE (reference sequence). The CDR3 length is 14 residues. The V end was cut by 2 bases, the J end by 3 bases, with 11 bases between. Here the CDR3 DNA reads TGTGCCAGCAGCTTAGGCAGGGTTGAAGAGACCCAGTACTTC. Translation: CASSLGRVEETQYF.

The chain combines TRBV7-3 with TRBJ2-5; D ambiguous. Germline V gene sequence: CDR1 SGHTA, CDR2 FQGTGA. V was shortened by 1 base and J by 3 bases, with 6 bases between the two germline ends. There are 13 residues in the CDR3. CDR3 nucleotides: TGTGCCAGCAGCTTAAGAGTCAAAGAGACCCAGTACTTC. It yields the protein CASSLRVKETQYF.

The chain carries TRBV27 and TRBJ1-2; 7 bases fit TRBD1. CDR3 length equals 18 residues. CDR1 is MNHEY, CDR2 SMNVEV, per germline (reference sequence). With V trimmed by 6 bases and J by 0 bases, 16 bases remained unmatched. The CDR3 is CASSPGDLRGPANYGYTF. The CDR3 coding sequence is TGTGCCAGCAGCCCGGGGGATTTAAGGGGGCCTGCTAACTATGGCTACACCTTC.